This TCR beta chain was sequenced during a study of control samples from healthy donors and cancer patients. The assay was immunoSEQ multiplex PCR, and TCRdb's table has in-frame clones only and misses some. Among more than 100,000 clones listed, 80% to 95% were seen once. Germline V gene data show CDR1 as MDHEN and CDR2 as SYDVKM. The CDR3 is 14 amino acids. V lost 6 bases and J 8 bases, leaving 19 bases between the germline ends. The chain employs TRBV28 and TRBJ1-2; D is possibly TRBD1 (6 bases). The source material was blood. The sequence was obtained from a man between 18 and 35 years old in good health. CDR3 loop: CASSARGRSTGYTF. The CDR3 DNA reads as TGTGCCAGCAGCGCGCGGGGGCGTTCGACCGGCTACACCTTC.